These 25 T cell receptor beta chains were all obtained from the same sample, sequenced in a study of blood T cells in healthy people across ages. A second PCR, run for about 7 to 11 cycles, used a sample-barcoded 5' primer plus a J-beta primer mix. TCRdb used MiXCR to reprocess the 5' RACE reads, holding one entry per CDR3 protein. The data contain 650,000 to 950,000 distinct CDR3 sequences, 40% to 50% of them singletons. The sequenced material came from blood. The receptors come from a man in his sixties in good health.

The chain links TRBV4-1 to TRBJ1-2; D is unresolved. The germline gives CDR1 MGHRA, CDR2 YSYEKL. Trimming removed 5 bases at V and 2 bases at J, with 12 bases between. The CDR3 runs 14 residues. This chain's CDR3 is CASSYPVSNYGYTF. The CDR3 coding sequence is TGCGCCAGCAGCTACCCAGTAAGCAACTATGGCTACACCTTC.

This chain connects TRBV6-6 to TRBJ1-5; no reliable D call. Trimming removed 2 bases from V and 0 bases from J, with 8 bases in between. Germline CDR1 is MNHNY and CDR2 is SVGAGI (reference sequence). CDR3 length: 15 residues. In DNA form, the CDR3 reads TGTGCCAGCAGTTACGGGGAGAGTAGCAATCAGCCCCAGCATTTT. The encoded protein is CASSYGESSNQPQHF.

This clonotype was recorded a few times. The CDR3 sequence is CASSLHENGVIYNEQFF. Here the CDR3 DNA reads TGCGCCAGCAGCCTCCACGAGAATGGGGTTATATACAATGAGCAGTTCTTC. J is TRBJ2-1 and V is TRBV4-1, with D unresolved. This CDR3 is 17 amino acids long. From germline, CDR1 is MGHRA and CDR2 YSYEKL. Between the trimmed V and J ends, which lost 4 bases and 4 bases, there was a span of 20 bases.

The gene calls are TRBV3-1 and TRBJ2-3, with D maybe TRBD2 (6 bases). Germline CDR1 and CDR2: LGHDT and YNNKEL (reference sequence). CDR3 length equals 14 residues. V shed 1 base and J shed 10 bases, with 15 bases lying between them. The CDR3 loop is CASSQGLITGAQYF. CDR3 bases: TGTGCCAGCAGCCAAGGACTGATAACGGGGGCGCAGTATTTT.

In its sample, this clonotype was seen once. The CDR3 spells CASSQEPRATLTAPNEKLFF. The CDR3, as DNA: TGCGCCAGCAGCCAGGAACCCAGGGCCACCCTGACCGCTCCTAATGAAAAACTGTTTTTT. The chain carries TRBV4-3 and TRBJ1-4; possible D gene TRBD1, 5 bases. The CDR3 has 20 amino acids. Germline V gene data show CDR1 as LGHNA and CDR2 as YSLEER. Trimming left V 3 bases short and J 3 bases short, with 26 bases between.

This clonotype occurred a few times. This chain links TRBV28 with TRBJ1-6; tentative D call: TRBD1 (6 bases). This CDR3 region has 14 residues. Trimming cost V 5 bases and J 6 bases, with 11 bases left between them. CDR1 and CDR2 from the germline V gene are MDHEN and SYDVKM. The CDR3 sequence is CASSSQGRNSPLHF. In nucleotides, the CDR3 is TGTGCCAGCAGTAGCCAGGGGCGTAATTCACCCCTCCACTTT.

This clonotype has a handful of counts. CDR3 loop: CASRTDRGPSSYNEQFF. DNA for the CDR3: TGTGCCAGCAGGACGGACAGGGGGCCGAGCTCCTACAATGAGCAGTTCTTC. This chain joins TRBV12-3 or TRBV12-4 and TRBJ2-1; 11 bases are shared with TRBD1. V gave up 6 bases and J gave up 0 bases; unmatched junction bases: 7. There are 17 residues in the CDR3.

The V call is TRBV7-9, the J call TRBJ1-2; 7 positions match TRBD1. Trimming cost V 5 bases and J 8 bases; bases outside gene matches: 8. Looked up from germline, CDR1 is SEHNR and CDR2 is FQNEAQ (reference sequence). The CDR3 contains 13 residues. The CDR3 reads CASSRTGVDGYTF. Written as DNA, the CDR3 is TGTGCCAGCAGCCGAACAGGGGTGGACGGCTACACCTTC.

The chain employs TRBV12-3 or TRBV12-4 and TRBJ2-1; no firm D call. V lost 6 bases to trimming and J lost 7 bases, with 7 bases between them. The CDR3 runs to 11 residues. In nucleotides, the CDR3 is TGTGCCAGCAGGGTACAGAATGAGCAGTTCTTC. Its translation is CASRVQNEQFF.

The chain has TRBV6-1 and TRBJ1-2; a weak D match, TRBD1 (5 bases). The V gene lost 8 bases and the J gene lost 6 bases, with 13 bases spanning the gap. From germline, CDR1 is MNHNS and CDR2 SASEGT. There are 12 residues in the CDR3. The CDR3 DNA sequence: TGTGCCAGCGCCTTAAGGGGCCATGGCTACACCTTC. Translating it yields CASALRGHGYTF.

On this clonotype itself: It may be a read error: a sequence one base away is much more abundant. The V and J genes are TRBV28 and TRBJ2-5; the D call may be TRBD1 or TRBD2 (5 bases each). Germline CDR1 and CDR2: MDHEN and SYDVKM. This CDR3 comprises 13 residues. This chain's CDR3 is CASSGDRREAQYF. CDR3 in DNA: TGTGCCAGCAGTGGGGACCGGAGAGAGGCCCAGTACTTC. The full variable domain, completed using reference TRBV28 and TRBJ2-5, is DVKVTQSSRYLVKRTGEKVFLECVQDMDHENMFWYRQDPGLGLRLIYFSYDVKMKEKGDIPEGYSVSREKKERFSLILESASTNQTSMYLCASSGDRREAQYFGPGTRLLVL.

A few counts support this clonotype. The chain is built from TRBV9 and TRBJ1-2; D is possibly TRBD1 (6 bases). The V gene's germline CDR1 is SGDLS and CDR2 YYNGEE. The CDR3 covers 15 residues. V was pared by 0 bases and J by 9 bases, with 18 bases between. CDR3 nucleotide sequence: TGTGCCAGCAGCGTAGCTTTGGGGGCAACACGGAGCTACACCTTC. It codes for CASSVALGATRSYTF. The whole variable domain, remainder taken from reference TRBV9 and TRBJ1-2, is DSGVTQTPKHLITATGQRVTLRCSPRSGDLSVYWYQQSLDQGLQFLIQYYNGEERAKGNILERFSAQQFPDLHSELNLSSLELGDSALYFCASSVALGATRSYTFGSGTRLTVV.

The chain recombines TRBV18 with TRBJ1-2, with TRBD1 identical over 9 bases. The germline gives CDR1 KGHSH, CDR2 LQKENI. J gave up 4 bases and V 1 base, and 10 bases lay outside the gene matches. The CDR3 spans 17 residues. The CDR3 DNA sequence: TGTGCCAGCTCACCACGGATCAAGACAGGGGGGTCCTATGGCTACACCTTC. This codes for CASSPRIKTGGSYGYTF.

The V call is TRBV5-1, the J call TRBJ2-2, with TRBD2 identical over 14 bases. The CDR3 consists of 14 residues. The ends lost 7 bases at V and 4 bases at J; junction bases unmatched: 0. CDR1 and CDR2 from the germline V gene are SGHRS and YFSETQ. The CDR3 reads CASGLAGGTGELFF. DNA of the CDR3: TGCGCCAGCGGACTAGCGGGGGGCACCGGGGAGCTGTTTTTT.

In this sample, this clonotype turned up a few times. The chain couples TRBV30 to TRBJ2-1, with a weak D call TRBD1 (6 bases). Deletions cut 8 bases from V and 10 bases from J, with 21 bases between. This CDR3 comprises 13 residues. The germline CDR1 and CDR2 sequences are GTSNPN and SVGIG (reference sequence). The DNA of the CDR3 is TGTGCCCGCTCCGGGACACTCAACGGGGAGCAGTTCTTC. Its translation is CARSGTLNGEQFF.

The count of this clonotype is one. The chain carries TRBV4-1 and TRBJ2-2, with a tentative D call TRBD2 (5 bases). This CDR3 is built from 15 residues. Germline loops: CDR1 MGHRA, CDR2 YSYEKL. Trimming left V 0 bases short and J 5 bases short, with 10 bases between. The CDR3 nucleotides are TGCGCCAGCAGCCAAGATCGGCTAGCTACCGGGGAGCTGTTTTTT. Residues: CASSQDRLATGELFF.

The chain combines TRBV6-2 or TRBV6-3 with TRBJ1-5, with D perhaps matching TRBD1 (5 bases). Trimming took off 5 bases at V and 7 bases at J, with 12 bases between the two ends. The CDR3 extends over 13 amino acids. The V gene's germline CDR1 is MNHEY and CDR2 SVGEGT. CDR3 sequence: CASSALQVQPQHF. CDR3 nucleotide sequence: TGTGCCAGCAGTGCACTACAGGTCCAGCCCCAGCATTTT.

The chain uses TRBV4-3 and TRBJ2-7, with a possible D match to TRBD1 (7 bases). The CDR3 is 15 amino acids. Germline V lookup: CDR1 LGHNA, CDR2 YSLEER. The ends were cut back, 0 bases at V and 6 bases at J, with 15 bases in the middle. The CDR3 spells CASSQDSGRGAEQYF. CDR3 DNA: TGCGCCAGCAGCCAAGATAGTGGCAGGGGGGCCGAGCAGTACTTC.

In this sample, this clonotype turned up many times. This chain links TRBV2 with TRBJ2-3; D possibly corresponds to TRBD1 (5 bases). The germline V gene has CDR1 SNHLY and CDR2 FYNNEI. Trimming took 8 bases from V and 8 from J, leaving 17 bases between them. The CDR3 is 13 residues long. The CDR3: CASLRYQGFTQYF. CDR3 coding DNA: TGTGCCAGCTTGAGGTATCAGGGTTTTACGCAGTATTTT.

This clonotype has a handful of counts. The gene calls are TRBV29-1 and TRBJ2-5; D is unresolved. Between the trimmed V and J ends, which lost 6 bases and 3 bases, there was a span of 14 bases. CDR3 length: 13 amino acids. Per germline, CDR1 SQVTM and CDR2 ANQGSEA. The CDR3 nucleotides are TGCAGCGTCCGCGACCTACGGAAAGAGACCCAGTACTTC. Residues: CSVRDLRKETQYF.

This rearrangement joins TRBV5-1 to TRBJ2-2; a possible D gene is TRBD1 (6 bases). Trimming took 4 bases from V and 2 from J, leaving 12 bases between them. The CDR3 length is 15 residues. The germline V gene has CDR1 SGHRS and CDR2 YFSETQ. In DNA, the CDR3 is TGCGCCAGCAGCGTTGACAGGAGTAACACCGGGGAGCTGTTTTTT. Translating it yields CASSVDRSNTGELFF.

The J gene is TRBJ2-1, the V gene TRBV7-9, with 8 positions matching TRBD1. This CDR3 comprises 16 residues. Looked up from germline, CDR1 is SEHNR and CDR2 is FQNEAQ (reference sequence). After removal of 8 bases from V and 4 bases from J, the junction contained 13 bases not matched to a gene. The CDR3 nucleotides are TGTGCCAGCCTCTTAACCGGGACAGGAGATTACAATGAGCAGTTCTTC. Amino acid sequence: CASLLTGTGDYNEQFF.

About this clonotype: A read error may explain this, as a much larger clone is one base away. The chain carries TRBV6-6 and TRBJ2-1; 7 positions agree with TRBD1. The CDR3 totals 12 residues. Unmatched junction bases numbered 4, after V lost 6 bases and J lost 8 bases. Germline values: CDR1 MNHNY, CDR2 SVGAGI (reference sequence). CDR3 in DNA: TGTGCCAGCAGGTACACAGGGGATGAGCAGTTCTTC. Its translation: CASRYTGDEQFF.

The chain links TRBV7-9 to TRBJ2-7; TRBD2 might be the D (5 bases). CDR1 is SEHNR, CDR2 FQNEAQ, per germline (reference sequence). This CDR3 spans 15 amino acids. V was cut by 8 bases and J by 2 bases, with 19 bases left in between. This chain's CDR3 is CASGLTGRGPYEQYF. Here the CDR3 DNA reads TGTGCCAGCGGACTTACTGGACGGGGTCCCTACGAGCAGTACTTC. Full variable domain (missing parts from reference TRBV7-9 and TRBJ2-7): DTGVSQNPRHKITKRGQNVTFRCDPISEHNRLYWYRQTLGQGPEFLTYFQNEAQLEKSRLLSDRFSAERPKGSFSTLEIQRTEQGDSAMYLCASGLTGRGPYEQYFGPGTRLTVT.

Only a few counts were recorded for this clonotype. This chain connects TRBV28 to TRBJ2-1; tentative D call: TRBD1 (5 bases). The CDR3 is 14 residues long. V was cut by 2 bases and J by 4 bases, with 9 bases left in between. Germline CDR1 and CDR2: MDHEN and SYDVKM. The CDR3 reads CASSLPDRYNEQFF. CDR3 coding DNA: TGTGCCAGCAGTTTACCCGACAGATACAATGAGCAGTTCTTC.